This T cell receptor (beta chain) was obtained from a study of neurological immune-mediated disorders. TCRdb reprocessed the 5' RACE reads via MiXCR and lists one record per CDR3 protein. The sample has about 30,000 distinct CDR3 sequences; over 12% are singletons. There are many counts of this clonotype. As yet, its antigen is unknown. CDR1 SGHKS and CDR2 YYEKEE come from the germline V gene (reference sequence). CDR3 length: 17 residues. V dropped 1 base and J dropped 5; count of bases not matched to a gene: 14. Points from the study as a whole: The study found the most TCR clonal expansion in HTLV-1-associated myelopathy and the least in multiple sclerosis, below healthy controls.

The TCR originated in a man between 65 and 85 years old in good health. The chain employs TRBV5-5 and TRBJ2-7; 8 bases map to TRBD2. The material sequenced was PBMCs. CDR3 sequence reads: CASSLRSGRGIVHEQYF. The CDR3 nucleotides read TGTGCCAGCAGCTTGCGGTCCGGGAGGGGTATCGTCCACGAGCAGTACTTC.